The text below deals with one T cell receptor (beta chain). No antigen is known for it. There are 14 residues in the CDR3. CDR1 and CDR2 from the germline V gene are SQVTM and ANQGSEA. The V and J ends lost 6 bases and 7 bases respectively, with 21 bases between them. This entry belongs to a study of shared clonotypes between healthy human individuals. Deep-level running was used for the assay. TCRdb's table, derived via immunoSEQ multiplex PCR, lists solely in-frame clones and lacks some. The table has approximately 2.1 million clones, more than 80% seen once. Overall study findings and caveats: Clonotype sharing among donors was expected to depend on sequencing depth.

This TCR came from a man aged 18 to 35 in good health. Some clones in this sample may be carry-over from other donors' samples. This sequence joins TRBV29-1 and TRBJ1-2; D is undetermined. Sequenced sample: naive CD4+ T cells from PBMCs. Subset given: CD45RA+ positively selected. CDR3 bases: TGCAGCGTGCGTGGAGGGTATCTGACGTCTGGCTACACCTTC. Translating it yields CSVRGGYLTSGYTF.